These 8 T cell receptor beta chains came from one sample sequenced in a study of vaccination and CD4 T cells after COVID-19. Their cognate antigens are unknown. Cultured CD4+ T cells had their DNA profiled by the Oncomine TCR Beta short-read assay. TCRdb processed the PCR reads anew with MiXCR; each CDR3 protein has one entry. The table has around 10,000 distinct CDR3 sequences, around three fifths seen once. Treatment in this sample: roughly 11-day PBMC culture with coronavirus spike peptide pools or control peptides (ViraFEST assay). The source material was CD4+ T cells from blood, cultured in vitro. These receptors all come from a human donor who had recovered from COVID-19.

This clonotype was found once. This rearrangement joins TRBV7-2 to TRBJ2-5; D is unclear. The germline V and J ends were trimmed by 5 bases and 3 bases, with 16 bases remaining between them. Germline CDR1 SGHTA, CDR2 FQGNSA. The CDR3 has 15 amino acids. CDR3 residues: CASSPQNLAEETQYF. The CDR3 DNA sequence: TGTGCCAGCAGCCCCCAGAATCTCGCGGAAGAGACCCAGTACTTC.

This clonotype occurred a few times. The gene calls are TRBV19 and TRBJ2-4, with 8 bases identical to TRBD1. The J segment lost 8 bases and the V segment lost 5 bases, leaving 11 bases of the junction unmatched. CDR1 is LNHDA, CDR2 SQIVND, per germline (reference sequence). The CDR3 runs to 15 residues. CDR3: CASSGATDRGDIQYF. CDR3 bases: TGTGCCAGTAGTGGCGCTACCGACAGGGGAGACATTCAGTACTTC.

This sequence joins TRBV6-1 and TRBJ1-1, with D possibly being TRBD1 (5 bases). With 6 bases removed from V and 11 bases from J, the gap between germline ends came to 22 bases. Germline CDR1 MNHNS, CDR2 SASEGT. This CDR3 is 14 amino acids long. As DNA, the CDR3 is TGTGCCAGCAGGGCGAGCCAGGGCGGCCGCACGGCTTTCTTT. This encodes CASRASQGGRTAFF.

In its sample, this clonotype was seen once. V and J are TRBV2 and TRBJ2-1, with TRBD2 matching 8 bases. CDR1 SNHLY and CDR2 FYNNEI come from the germline V gene. Unmatched junction bases numbered 13, after V lost 10 bases and J lost 8 bases. The CDR3 sequence is 14 residues long. The CDR3 nucleotides are TGTGCCACGATTGCGGGGGGTAGTAAAGATGAGCAGTTCTTC. Translation gives CATIAGGSKDEQFF.

The chain couples TRBV19 to TRBJ1-6; D gene ambiguous. Per the germline V gene, CDR1 is LNHDA and CDR2 is SQIVND (reference sequence). Trimming left V 1 base short and J 12 bases short, with 13 bases between. The CDR3 is 14 amino acids. CDR3: CASSIARRSRPLHF. The CDR3, as DNA: TGTGCCAGTAGTATAGCGCGGAGGTCTCGACCCCTCCACTTT.

This chain connects TRBV20-1 to TRBJ2-3, with 9 bases matching TRBD2. In germline, CDR1 is DFQATT, CDR2 SNEGSKA (reference sequence). The CDR3 spans 14 residues. Losses at the gene ends were 3 bases for V and 3 bases for J; bases not matched to a gene: 4. CDR3 residues: CSARGRGGTDTQYF. The CDR3 region has the DNA TGCAGTGCTAGGGGGCGGGGGGGAACAGATACGCAGTATTTT.

A single count supports this clonotype. The chain carries TRBV25-1 and TRBJ2-3, with D possibly TRBD2 on 5 matching bases. The CDR3 length is 15 residues. The V gene's germline CDR1 is MGHDK and CDR2 SYGVNS. V was clipped by 5 bases and J by 4 bases, with 16 bases between them. Here the CDR3 reads CASSLGGLRADTQYF. The CDR3 DNA reads as TGTGCCAGCAGTCTAGGTGGGCTGAGGGCAGATACGCAGTATTTT.

The J gene is TRBJ1-2, the V gene TRBV6-5, with 9 bases that match TRBD1. This CDR3 has 14 amino acids. V lost 4 bases and J lost 8; bases outside the gene matches: 8. Germline assignment: CDR1 MNHEY and CDR2 SVGAGI. The CDR3 coding sequence is TGTGCCAGCAGTTCTCCGGGACAGGGTGGCGGCTACACCTTC. Translating it yields CASSSPGQGGGYTF.